Listed here are 30 T cell receptor beta chains from one sample, sequenced in a study of CD8 T cells in ankylosing spondylitis (dated by TCRdb to the late 2010s). Overall study results and their limits: A TCR beta motif of 8 or 9 highly homologous amino acid variants appeared characteristic of blood from ankylosing spondylitis patients.

No antigen has been assigned to these receptors. To prepare the library, 5' RACE was applied. The data were produced on an Illumina HiSeq 2500. TCRdb applied fastp at Q25 and MiXCR to the public reads, then kept only in-frame beta chains. Rows are combined by CDR3 protein, so each entry shows the most common genes and DNA. The sample has more than 400,000 distinct CDR3 sequences on record, approximately 5% of them singletons. The ten largest clones take up approximately 3.5% of the sample. Sequenced sample: blood, either unsorted or a sorted T cell fraction (not recorded which). These TCRs come from a male donor with ankylosing spondylitis.

This clonotype was counted ten times or more. This chain connects TRBV7-2 to TRBJ1-5; D remains unclear. The CDR3 has 14 amino acids. Germline CDR1 reads SGHTA; CDR2 reads FQGNSA. The germline V and J ends were trimmed by 0 bases and 0 bases, with 3 bases remaining between them. CDR3 DNA sequence: TGTGCCAGCAGCTTAGCAAATAGCAATCAGCCCCAGCATTTT. Translated: CASSLANSNQPQHF.

At least ten counts were recorded for this clonotype. The V gene is TRBV29-1, the J gene TRBJ2-3, with D perhaps TRBD1 (6 bases). The V end was cut by 3 bases, the J end by 5 bases, with 12 bases between. This CDR3 region has 13 residues. Germline values: CDR1 SQVTM, CDR2 ANQGSEA. The CDR3 DNA reads TGCAGCGTTGATAGGGGGACCAAAGATACGCAGTATTTT. This sequence encodes CSVDRGTKDTQYF.

This clonotype was detected ten times or more. The gene calls are TRBV7-3 and TRBJ1-6; D is possibly TRBD1 (5 bases). Germline V CDR1 and CDR2: SGHTA, FQGTGA. This CDR3 has 15 residues. V was trimmed by 0 bases and J by 7 bases, leaving 10 bases between them. In DNA, the CDR3 is TGTGCCAGCAGCTTAACAGGGGTACAAAATTCACCCCTCCACTTT. This codes for CASSLTGVQNSPLHF.

In its sample, this clonotype was seen many times. The J gene is TRBJ2-7, the V gene TRBV11-2; D is unresolved. The CDR3 runs to 11 residues. V lost 4 bases to trimming and J lost 6 bases, with 7 bases between them. Germline lookup yields CDR1 SGHAT and CDR2 FQNNGV. CDR3 nucleotides: TGTGCCAGCAGCTCGTTCGGCGAGCAGTACTTC. Amino acids: CASSSFGEQYF. Looking up the rest from reference TRBV11-2 and TRBJ2-7 gives the full variable domain: EAGVAQSPRYKIIEKRQSVAFWCNPISGHATLYWYQQILGQGPKLLIQFQNNGVVDDSQLPKDRFSAERLKGVDSTLKIQPAKLEDSAVYLCASSSFGEQYFGPGTRLTVT.

This clonotype occurred many times. The CDR3 loop reads CAGSVSEAQPYTF. CDR3 DNA sequence: TGTGCCGGGTCGGTCTCAGAGGCCCAACCTTACACCTTC. The chain combines TRBV18 with TRBJ1-2; no reliable D call. Trimming left V 11 bases short and J 11 bases short, with 24 bases between. The CDR3 spans 13 residues. Germline V gives CDR1 KGHSH, CDR2 LQKENI.

V usage is TRBV27 and J usage is TRBJ2-5; TRBD1 matches at 8 bases. CDR1 is MNHEY and CDR2 is SMNVEV in the germline V gene (reference sequence). V lost 4 bases, J lost 7 bases, and 11 bases stayed unmatched. This CDR3 contains 15 residues. The CDR3, as DNA: TGTGCCAGCAGTTCAGGGGGCAGGGTCGTGGGGACCCAGTACTTC. It yields the protein CASSSGGRVVGTQYF.

This chain uses TRBV4-3 with TRBJ1-4, with D uncertain. Per germline, CDR1 LGHNA and CDR2 YSLEER. Between the trimmed V and J ends, which lost 0 bases and 5 bases, there was a span of 7 bases. The CDR3 has 14 amino acids. The CDR3 DNA is TGCGCCAGCAGCCAAGATTTAAGGAATGAAAAACTGTTTTTT. It is translated as CASSQDLRNEKLFF.

This clonotype came up many times. The chain links TRBV20-1 to TRBJ1-1; D is ambiguous. V shed 4 bases and J shed 12 bases, with 21 bases lying between them. Germline loops: CDR1 DFQATT, CDR2 SNEGSKA (reference sequence). There are 13 residues in the CDR3. CDR3 protein: CSATDAVAPVTFF. CDR3 bases: TGCAGTGCTACCGACGCAGTCGCTCCTGTGACTTTCTTT.

This clonotype was detected ten times or more. V gene TRBV11-2 combines with J gene TRBJ2-1; D possibly matches TRBD1 or TRBD2 (5 bases each). V was shortened by 2 bases and J by 0 bases, with 14 bases between the two germline ends. CDR3 length: 17 residues. CDR1 SGHAT and CDR2 FQNNGV come from the germline V gene. The CDR3 bases are TGTGCCAGCAGCTTAACCCTCATCGGGGCCTCCTACAATGAGCAGTTCTTC. Amino acid sequence: CASSLTLIGASYNEQFF.

This clonotype was counted at least ten times. This chain connects TRBV20-1 to TRBJ2-7; D is ambiguous. CDR3 length: 14 amino acids. The V end lost 5 bases, the J end lost 6 bases, and 20 bases lay between the germline ends. The germline V gene encodes CDR1 DFQATT and CDR2 SNEGSKA (reference sequence). The DNA for the CDR3 is TGCAGTGCTCTGGGCGGTTTCCCCTTGAGCGAGCAGTACTTC. Protein sequence: CSALGGFPLSEQYF.

This clonotype was counted ten times or more. The V call is TRBV7-2, the J call TRBJ1-5; 7 bases are a match to TRBD1. With 1 base clipped from V and 2 bases from J, the junction kept 2 bases outside the gene matches. CDR1 is SGHTA and CDR2 is FQGNSA in the germline V gene. The CDR3 has 15 residues. CDR3 loop: CASSLVGGGNQPQHF. CDR3 nucleotide sequence: TGTGCCAGCAGCTTAGTAGGGGGCGGCAATCAGCCCCAGCATTTT.

This clonotype came up a few times. In nucleotides, the CDR3 is TGTGCCAGCAGCTTAGGAAGGGCTAGCGGGTCCCACGAGCAGTACTTC. Translated, it gives CASSLGRASGSHEQYF. The rearrangement uses TRBV7-9 and TRBJ2-7, with TRBD2 matching 8 bases. Unmatched junction bases numbered 10, after V lost 1 base and J lost 5 bases. Germline CDR1 is SEHNR and CDR2 is FQNEAQ (reference sequence). This CDR3 contains 16 residues.

This clonotype was seen many times. The CDR3 DNA reads as TGTGCCAGCAGTTCCCGACAGGGTTATGAGACCCAGTACTTC. Its translation: CASSSRQGYETQYF. The chain recombines TRBV28 with TRBJ2-5, with 7 bases matching TRBD1. The CDR3 spans 14 residues. Germline V gene data show CDR1 as MDHEN and CDR2 as SYDVKM. V trimming: 4 bases; J trimming: 5 bases; junction bases outside the gene matches: 7. Full variable domain (rest looked up from reference TRBV28 and TRBJ2-5): DVKVTQSSRYLVKRTGEKVFLECVQDMDHENMFWYRQDPGLGLRLIYFSYDVKMKEKGDIPEGYSVSREKKERFSLILESASTNQTSMYLCASSSRQGYETQYFGPGTRLLVL.

The sample holds many counts of this clonotype. DNA of the CDR3: TGCAGCTTGGGGAACACTGAAGCTTTCTTT. Its translation: CSLGNTEAFF. V usage is TRBV29-1 and J usage is TRBJ1-1, with unresolved D. This CDR3 is built from 10 residues. Germline lookup yields CDR1 SQVTM and CDR2 ANQGSEA. V gave up 8 bases and J gave up 1 base, with 5 bases separating them.

The sample holds many counts of this clonotype. The chain employs TRBV11-2 and TRBJ2-2, with a tentative D call TRBD1 (6 bases). This CDR3 comprises 13 residues. CDR1 and CDR2 (germline): SGHAT, FQNNGV. The ends were cut back, 5 bases at V and 6 bases at J, with 10 bases in the middle. The CDR3 loop is CASSPQGSGELFF. The CDR3 DNA is TGTGCCAGCAGCCCTCAGGGGTCCGGGGAGCTGTTTTTT. Combining the CDR3 with reference TRBV11-2 and TRBJ2-2 gives the whole variable domain EAGVAQSPRYKIIEKRQSVAFWCNPISGHATLYWYQQILGQGPKLLIQFQNNGVVDDSQLPKDRFSAERLKGVDSTLKIQPAKLEDSAVYLCASSPQGSGELFFGEGSRLTVL.

At least ten counts were recorded for this clonotype. V gene TRBV20-1 combines with J gene TRBJ1-1, with D hard to call. The ends were cut back, 2 bases at V and 5 bases at J, with 15 bases in the middle. CDR1 DFQATT and CDR2 SNEGSKA come from the germline V gene (reference sequence). CDR3 length: 14 amino acids. CDR3 nucleotide sequence: TGCAGTGCTAGACCTGGGCGCCTCGGGACTGAAGCTTTCTTT. Protein sequence: CSARPGRLGTEAFF.

This clonotype came up many times. The J gene is TRBJ2-7, the V gene TRBV5-1, with 9 bases identical to TRBD1. Germline values: CDR1 SGHRS, CDR2 YFSETQ. CDR3 length: 18 amino acids. With V trimmed by 3 bases and J by 5 bases, 18 bases remained unmatched. CDR3 DNA: TGCGCCAGCAGCTGGCCAAGATACAGGGGGCGCGATGTCGACGAGCAGTACTTC. Translated: CASSWPRYRGRDVDEQYF.

Many counts were recorded for this clonotype. This sequence joins TRBV5-1 and TRBJ2-7; D gene ambiguous. The CDR3 consists of 16 residues. V was cut by 3 bases and J by 3 bases, with 19 bases left in between. CDR1 SGHRS and CDR2 YFSETQ come from the germline V gene. The CDR3 sequence: CASSSPVGIIGYEQYF. The CDR3 DNA is TGCGCCAGCAGCTCCCCGGTAGGAATAATCGGCTACGAGCAGTACTTC.

The sample holds many counts of this clonotype. The chain carries TRBV29-1 and TRBJ2-2, with unresolved D. Per germline, CDR1 SQVTM and CDR2 ANQGSEA. Between the trimmed V and J ends, which lost 4 bases and 2 bases, there was a span of 11 bases. The CDR3 extends over 14 amino acids. The CDR3 nucleotides read TGCAGCGTTGGCTATATCAGAAACACCGGGGAGCTGTTTTTT. It encodes CSVGYIRNTGELFF.

The table lists this clonotype with many counts. The chain recombines TRBV4-3 with TRBJ1-4; the D gene is possibly TRBD1 (5 bases). The V end was cut by 1 base, the J end by 7 bases, with 13 bases between. The germline V gene has CDR1 LGHNA and CDR2 YSLEER. The CDR3 length is 15 residues. The CDR3 coding sequence is TGCGCCAGCAGCCAAGTACGAGACAGTCCTGAAAAACTGTTTTTT. Its translation is CASSQVRDSPEKLFF.

This clonotype was observed many times. The genes are TRBV5-1 and TRBJ2-2; D is unclear. Trimming stripped 0 bases from V and 3 bases from J, with 15 bases between. CDR1 is SGHRS, CDR2 YFSETQ, per germline. CDR3 size: 17 residues. CDR3 sequence: CASSLAKVGGYTGELFF. DNA of the CDR3: TGCGCCAGCAGCTTGGCCAAGGTCGGCGGATACACCGGGGAGCTGTTTTTT.

Many counts were recorded for this clonotype. V usage is TRBV9 and J usage is TRBJ2-1; D gene uncertain. CDR1 is SGDLS and CDR2 is YYNGEE in the germline V gene. The CDR3 loop spans 13 amino acids. V lost 1 base to trimming and J lost 5 bases, with 7 bases between them. CDR3 amino acids: CASSVNTDNEQFF. In nucleotides, the CDR3 is TGTGCCAGCAGCGTAAACACAGACAATGAGCAGTTCTTC.

This clonotype was counted many times. The J gene is TRBJ1-2, the V gene TRBV4-2; D call uncertain. The germline gives CDR1 LGHNA, CDR2 YNFKEQ. The CDR3 spans 14 residues. V lost 0 bases and J lost 8, with 13 bases in between. The CDR3 DNA sequence: TGTGCCAGCAGCCAAGACTGGGGATCCGCCGGCTACACCTTC. Protein product: CASSQDWGSAGYTF.

This clonotype was seen at least ten times. This chain uses TRBV12-3 or TRBV12-4 with TRBJ2-1, with TRBD1 as a possible D gene (5 bases). The CDR3 is 11 residues long. Deletions cut 3 bases from V and 9 bases from J, with 6 bases between. The DNA of the CDR3 is TGTGCCAGCAGTTTTAGGGGTGAGCAGTTCTTC. Residues: CASSFRGEQFF.

This clonotype came up many times. This chain links TRBV25-1 with TRBJ2-7; the match to TRBD1 covers 8 bases. V lost 4 bases and J lost 3; bases outside the gene matches: 5. Germline CDR1 reads MGHDK; CDR2 reads SYGVNS. This CDR3 contains 14 residues. The CDR3 sequence: CASSVGTGRYEQYF. For the CDR3, the DNA is TGTGCCAGCAGTGTCGGGACAGGCCGCTACGAGCAGTACTTC.

This clonotype occurred many times. V usage is TRBV15 and J usage is TRBJ2-2, with D possibly TRBD1 on 6 matching bases. Germline loops: CDR1 LNHNV, CDR2 YYDKDF (reference sequence). The CDR3 has 14 amino acids. V was clipped by 9 bases and J by 0 bases, with 11 bases between them. CDR3 DNA sequence: TGTGCCACTACCGGGACAACGAACACCGGGGAGCTGTTTTTT. Translation: CATTGTTNTGELFF.

This clonotype was counted only a few times. The V gene is TRBV9, the J gene TRBJ2-2, with 8 bases matching TRBD2. The ends lost 4 bases at V and 3 bases at J; junction bases unmatched: 8. The V gene's germline CDR1 is SGDLS and CDR2 YYNGEE. CDR3 size: 16 residues. As DNA, the CDR3 is TGTGCCAGCAGCCCCCAAGGGCGGGGGGACACCGGGGAGCTGTTTTTT. Its translation: CASSPQGRGDTGELFF.

This clonotype turned up a few times. The J gene is TRBJ2-1, the V gene TRBV9, with a tentative D call TRBD2 (6 bases). V was pared by 3 bases and J by 2 bases, with 15 bases between. The CDR3 sequence is 16 residues long. Looked up from germline, CDR1 is SGDLS and CDR2 is YYNGEE. The CDR3: CASSAGGGFAYNEQFF. CDR3 sequence (DNA): TGTGCCAGCAGCGCAGGTGGGGGGTTCGCCTACAATGAGCAGTTCTTC.

In this sample, this clonotype turned up many times. The chain couples TRBV20-1 to TRBJ1-4; the match to TRBD1 covers 9 bases. This CDR3 contains 12 residues. J gave up 7 bases and V 3 bases, and 0 bases lay outside the gene matches. The germline V gene has CDR1 DFQATT and CDR2 SNEGSKA (reference sequence). CDR3 amino acids: CSARDRGEKLFF. The CDR3 nucleotides read TGCAGTGCTAGGGACAGGGGTGAAAAACTGTTTTTT.

The table lists this clonotype with a few counts. The chain recombines TRBV7-2 with TRBJ2-3; tentatively, D is TRBD1 or TRBD2 (5 bases each). The CDR3 is made up of 16 amino acids. V lost 3 bases and J 6 bases, leaving 19 bases between the germline ends. Germline values: CDR1 SGHTA, CDR2 FQGNSA. The DNA for the CDR3 is TGTGCCAGCAGCTTGGGGGACGGAAGCGCAGCGGATACGCAGTATTTT. Translation: CASSLGDGSAADTQYF.